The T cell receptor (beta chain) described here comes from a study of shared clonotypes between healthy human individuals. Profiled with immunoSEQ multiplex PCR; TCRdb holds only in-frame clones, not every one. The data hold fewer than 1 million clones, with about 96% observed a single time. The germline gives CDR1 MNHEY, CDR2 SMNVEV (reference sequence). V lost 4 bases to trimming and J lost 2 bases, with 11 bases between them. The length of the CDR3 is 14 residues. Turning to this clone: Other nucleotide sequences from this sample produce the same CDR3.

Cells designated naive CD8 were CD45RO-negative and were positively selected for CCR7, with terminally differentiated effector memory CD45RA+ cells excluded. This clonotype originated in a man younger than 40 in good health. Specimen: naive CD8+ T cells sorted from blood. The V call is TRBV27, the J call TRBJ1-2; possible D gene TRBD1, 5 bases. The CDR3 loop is CASSSYRDNYGYTF. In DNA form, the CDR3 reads TGTGCCAGCAGTTCATATCGGGACAACTATGGCTACACCTTC.